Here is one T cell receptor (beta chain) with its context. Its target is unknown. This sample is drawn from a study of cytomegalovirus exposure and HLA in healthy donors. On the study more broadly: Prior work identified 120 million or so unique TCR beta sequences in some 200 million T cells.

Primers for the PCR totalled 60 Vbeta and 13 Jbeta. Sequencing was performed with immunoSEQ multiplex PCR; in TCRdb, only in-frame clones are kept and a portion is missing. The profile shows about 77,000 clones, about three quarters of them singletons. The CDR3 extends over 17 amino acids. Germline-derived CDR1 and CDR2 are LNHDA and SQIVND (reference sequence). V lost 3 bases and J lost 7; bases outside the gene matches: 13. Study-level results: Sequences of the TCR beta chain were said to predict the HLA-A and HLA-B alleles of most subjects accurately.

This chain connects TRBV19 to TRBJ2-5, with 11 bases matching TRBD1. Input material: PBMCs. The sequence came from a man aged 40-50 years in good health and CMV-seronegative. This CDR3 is CASSIASGQGAQGTQYF. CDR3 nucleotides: TGTGCCAGTAGTATCGCCTCCGGACAGGGGGCGCAGGGGACCCAGTACTTC. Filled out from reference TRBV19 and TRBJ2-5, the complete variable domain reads DGGITQSPKYLFRKEGQNVTLSCEQNLNHDAMYWYRQDPGQGLRLIYYSQIVNDFQKGDIAEGYSVSREKKESFPLTVTSAQKNPTAFYLCASSIASGQGAQGTQYFGPGTRLLVL.